This T cell receptor (beta chain) was recorded in a study of T and B cells in COVID-19 patients. Overall study context: Peripheral blood came from COVID-19 patients with active infection or after recovery. Critical illness requiring mechanical ventilation or extracorporeal membrane oxygenation affected about 65% of the 20 active-infection patients. Study-wide points: At recovery TRB diversity and richness exceeded healthy donors, after highly clonal active COVID-19 repertoires. Symptomatic-phase blood samples from mildly ill patients and early samples from severe cases were scarce.

TRB was amplified from about 260-540 ng of blood genomic DNA. BIOMED2 TRB-A/B primer pools were used in multiplex TRB PCR. TCRdb used MiXCR to reprocess the multiplex PCR reads, holding one entry per CDR3 protein. In the table there are about 16,000 distinct CDR3 sequences, around 28% of which are singletons. CDR3 length: 12 residues. The germline V gene encodes CDR1 MNHNS and CDR2 SASEGT. V lost 2 bases to trimming and J lost 8 bases, with 9 bases between them. This clonotype was recorded a few times. The antigen remains unidentified. Sequences were obtained from blood. This rearrangement joins TRBV6-1 to TRBJ1-1; tentative D call: TRBD1 (5 bases). The sequence derives from a human donor who had recovered from COVID-19. The CDR3 here is CASSEIRAEAFF. In DNA form, the CDR3 reads TGTGCCAGCAGTGAAATCAGGGCCGAAGCTTTCTTT.